This record looks at one T cell receptor beta chain sequence and its context. Methods used by the authors: Scientists estimated how many nucleated cells there were by amplifying reference gene primers. Measured with immunoSEQ multiplex PCR; TCRdb has only the in-frame clones, and not every one. The D gene and trimming were derived from the DNA, and the V and J assignments and clone size from that table. Of fewer than 300,000 clones in the sample, 80% to 90% were seen once. This entry belongs to a study of blood T cell repertoires in COVID-19. Study as a whole: Material from acute and convalescent COVID-19 was sourced from the United States, Italy and Spain.

Sequencing was carried out using peripheral blood. The receptor was derived from a woman aged 45-59 years who had recovered from COVID-19.

CDR3 sequence reads: CASSWTSGSQETQYF. Written as DNA, the CDR3 is TGTGCCAGCAGTTGGACTAGCGGGAGCCAAGAGACCCAGTACTTC. The genes are TRBV7-2 and TRBJ2-5, with TRBD2 matching over 13 bases. Trimming cost V 6 bases and J 1 base; bases outside gene matches: 2. CDR1 and CDR2 from the germline V gene are SGHTA and FQGNSA. This CDR3 has 15 amino acids.